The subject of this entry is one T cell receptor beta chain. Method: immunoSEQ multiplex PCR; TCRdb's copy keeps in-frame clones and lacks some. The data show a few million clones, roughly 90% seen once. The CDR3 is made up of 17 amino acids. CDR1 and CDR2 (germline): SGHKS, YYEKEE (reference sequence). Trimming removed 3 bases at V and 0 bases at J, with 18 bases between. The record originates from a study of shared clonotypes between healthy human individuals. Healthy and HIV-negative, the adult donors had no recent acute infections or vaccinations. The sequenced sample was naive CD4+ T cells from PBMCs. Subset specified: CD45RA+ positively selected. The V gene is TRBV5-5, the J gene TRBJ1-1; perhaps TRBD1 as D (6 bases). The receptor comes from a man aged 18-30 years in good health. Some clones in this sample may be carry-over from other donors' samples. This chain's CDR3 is CASSSTGKGSMNTEAFF. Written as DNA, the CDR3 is TGTGCCAGCAGCTCGACAGGAAAGGGGTCCATGAACACTGAAGCTTTCTTT. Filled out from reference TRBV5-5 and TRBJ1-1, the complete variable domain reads DAGVTQSPTHLIKTRGQQVTLRCSPISGHKSVSWYQQVLGQGPQFIFQYYEKEERGRGNFPDRFSARQFPNYSSELNVNALLLGDSALYLCASSSTGKGSMNTEAFFGQGTRLTVV.